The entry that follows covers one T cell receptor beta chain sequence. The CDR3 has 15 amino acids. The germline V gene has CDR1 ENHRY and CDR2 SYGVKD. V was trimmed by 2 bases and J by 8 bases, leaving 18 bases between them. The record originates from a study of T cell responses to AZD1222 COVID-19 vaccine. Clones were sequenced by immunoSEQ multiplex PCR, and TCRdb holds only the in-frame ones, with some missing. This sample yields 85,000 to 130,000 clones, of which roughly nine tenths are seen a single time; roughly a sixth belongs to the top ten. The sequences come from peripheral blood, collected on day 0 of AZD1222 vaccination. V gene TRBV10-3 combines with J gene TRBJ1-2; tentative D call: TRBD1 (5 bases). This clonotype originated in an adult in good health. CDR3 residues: CAISEVGALFWGYTF. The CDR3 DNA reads TGTGCCATCAGTGAGGTCGGGGCTCTATTCTGGGGCTACACCTTC.